These T cell receptor beta chains were read from a single sample in a study of CD8 T cells in Susac syndrome. MiXCR, run by TCRdb on the immunoSEQ multiplex PCR reads, gives a single entry per CDR3 protein. The table has fewer than 95,000 distinct CDR3 sequences, about 96% seen once; the top ten hold roughly 0.62%. The specimen sequenced was CD8+ T cells from PBMCs. These receptors all come from a human donor with Susac syndrome. Each CDR3 is given with its conserved first and last residue. A D gene is named only where the DNA matches it firmly. Clone sizes are given selectively: once, few, many, or a class where the clone is expanded.

V	D	size	J	CDR3	DNA
TRBV5-4	TRBD1	NA	TRBJ1-2	CASSLTGANYGYTF	TGTGCCAGCAGCCTGACAGGGGCTAACTATGGCTACACCTTC
TRBV29-1	NA	NA	TRBJ2-3	CSVGTSSRLDTQYF	TGCAGCGTTGGTACTAGCAGTCGGTTAGATACGCAGTATTTT
TRBV6-2/TRBV6-3	TRBD1	NA	TRBJ2-7	CASSYFPGTVLYEQYF	TGTGCCAGCAGTTACTTCCCCGGGACAGTACTGTACGAGCAGTACTTC
TRBV12-3/TRBV12-4	TRBD2	NA	TRBJ2-2	CASSFRLAVNTGELFF	TGTGCCAGCAGTTTTCGACTAGCGGTGAACACCGGGGAGCTGTTTTTT
TRBV3-1	NA	NA	TRBJ1-4	CASSSDRVSEKLFF	TGTGCCAGCAGCTCTGATCGAGTGTCAGAAAAACTGTTTTTT
TRBV20-1	NA	NA	TRBJ2-7	CSARDSGGLAYEQYF	TGCAGTGCTAGAGATAGCGGCGGGCTCGCCTACGAGCAGTACTTC
TRBV28	NA	NA	TRBJ1-1	CASSPSGLNTEAFF	TGTGCCAGCAGCCCCTCAGGGTTGAACACTGAAGCTTTCTTT
TRBV13	TRBD2	NA	TRBJ2-7	CASSSSGTSDYEQYF	TGTGCCAGCAGCTCAAGCGGGACTAGCGACTACGAGCAGTACTTC
TRBV20-1	NA	NA	TRBJ1-5	CSAIRDSNQPQHF	TGCAGTGCTATCCGGGACAGCAATCAGCCCCAGCATTTT
TRBV20-1	TRBD2	NA	TRBJ2-3	CSARAAREGLDTQYF	TGCAGTGCTAGAGCAGCAAGGGAGGGTTTAGATACGCAGTATTTT
TRBV27	TRBD1	NA	TRBJ1-6	CASSQGQENSPLHF	TGTGCCAGCAGTCAGGGACAGGAAAATTCACCCCTCCACTTT
TRBV29-1	TRBD1	NA	TRBJ2-1	CSAGDSHNEQFF	TGCAGCGCTGGGGACAGCCACAATGAGCAGTTCTTC
TRBV6-5	NA	NA	TRBJ1-2	CASNSQGGSDGYTF	TGTGCCAGCAACTCCCAGGGCGGATCGGATGGCTACACCTTC
TRBV19	NA	NA	TRBJ1-2	CASSIQGGYTF	TGTGCCAGTAGTATCCAGGGAGGCTACACCTTC
TRBV30	TRBD1	NA	TRBJ2-2	CAWRDTGTGDYTGELFF	TGTGCCTGGAGAGATACCGGGACAGGGGATTACACCGGGGAGCTGTTTTTT
TRBV6-2/TRBV6-3	NA	once	TRBJ2-7	CASSYHLGVSYEQYF	TGTGCCAGCAGTTACCATCTAGGGGTCTCCTACGAGCAGTACTTC
TRBV20-1	NA	NA	TRBJ1-1	CSAREPGNTEAFF	TGCAGTGCTAGAGAGCCGGGGAACACTGAAGCTTTCTTT
TRBV13	NA	NA	TRBJ1-2	CASSLSGVDYGYTF	TGTGCCAGCAGCTTAAGTGGGGTGGACTATGGCTACACCTTC
TRBV5-4	TRBD1	NA	TRBJ2-2	CASSLGARDRVLPANTGELFF	TGTGCCAGCAGCTTGGGAGCACGGGACAGGGTGTTACCCGCGAACACCGGGGAGCTGTTTTTT
TRBV30	NA	NA	TRBJ1-6	CAWSVRGWALHF	TGTGCCTGGAGTGTACGAGGTTGGGCCCTCCACTTT
TRBV5-6	TRBD2	NA	TRBJ2-1	CASSFSGGSYNEQFF	TGTGCCAGCAGCTTTAGCGGGGGCTCCTACAATGAGCAGTTCTTC
TRBV29-1	NA	few	TRBJ1-4	CSVAWTDEKLFF	TGCAGCGTGGCCTGGACTGATGAAAAACTGTTTTTT
TRBV5-1	NA	NA	TRBJ2-5	CASSLDKGTQYF	TGCGCCAGCAGCTTGGATAAGGGGACCCAGTACTTC
TRBV30	NA	NA	TRBJ1-2	CAWSGQLGLYGYTF	TGTGCCTGGAGTGGACAGCTTGGGCTCTATGGCTACACCTTC
TRBV20-1	NA	NA	TRBJ2-7	CSARNRILYEQYF	TGCAGTGCTAGAAACCGGATTTTGTACGAGCAGTACTTC
TRBV30	NA	once	TRBJ2-7	CAWSSGTGYEQYF	TGTGCCTGGAGTTCAGGGACGGGCTACGAGCAGTACTTC
TRBV28	NA	NA	TRBJ1-5	CASRTRKNQPQHF	TGTGCCAGCAGGACCCGGAAAAATCAGCCCCAGCATTTT
TRBV6-5	NA	NA	TRBJ2-7	CASSYSGRDYEQYF	TGTGCCAGCAGTTACTCCGGACGGGACTACGAGCAGTACTTC
TRBV6-2/TRBV6-3	TRBD1	once	TRBJ2-4	CASSYQGTAQYF	TGTGCCAGCAGTTACCAGGGGACAGCTCAGTACTTC
TRBV4-2	TRBD1	NA	TRBJ1-1	CASSHGQGRTEAFF	TGTGCCAGCAGCCACGGACAGGGGAGGACTGAAGCTTTCTTT
TRBV18	NA	NA	TRBJ1-6	CASSLQGSSYNSPLHF	TGTGCCAGCTCGCTACAGGGAAGCTCCTATAATTCACCCCTCCACTTT
TRBV12-3/TRBV12-4	TRBD1	NA	TRBJ2-3	CASTSGGTGVDTQYF	TGTGCCAGCACCTCGGGGGGGACAGGGGTAGATACGCAGTATTTT
TRBV2	TRBD2	NA	TRBJ2-1	CASSILAGDYNEQFF	TGTGCCAGCAGTATACTAGCGGGGGATTACAATGAGCAGTTCTTC
TRBV20-1	NA	NA	TRBJ2-1	CSARSETSEQFF	TGCAGTGCTAGGTCCGAAACAAGCGAGCAGTTCTTC
TRBV4-2	NA	NA	TRBJ2-1	CASSQERGTEQFF	TGTGCCAGCAGCCAAGAGAGGGGAACTGAGCAGTTCTTC
TRBV18	NA	NA	TRBJ2-2	CASSPLGLNTGELFF	TGTGCCAGCTCACCATTAGGATTGAACACCGGGGAGCTGTTTTTT
TRBV20-1	TRBD1	NA	TRBJ2-7	CSAAGQASYEQYF	TGCAGTGCTGCGGGACAGGCATCCTACGAGCAGTACTTC
TRBV15	NA	NA	TRBJ1-5	CATSRVQGVSNQPQHF	TGTGCCACCAGCAGAGTACAGGGAGTGAGCAATCAGCCCCAGCATTTT
TRBV29-1	NA	NA	TRBJ2-7	CSVAPGIRYEQYF	TGCAGCGTTGCACCAGGGATTCGCTACGAGCAGTACTTC
TRBV19	NA	NA	TRBJ1-1	CASSGSGLLGTEAFF	TGTGCCAGTAGCGGATCGGGGCTCCTGGGCACTGAAGCTTTCTTT
TRBV6-6	NA	NA	TRBJ2-7	CASSIGSYEQYF	TGTGCCAGCAGTATCGGGTCCTACGAGCAGTACTTC
TRBV6-5	TRBD2	NA	TRBJ2-3	CASSASSGTRYF	TGTGCCAGCAGTGCCTCTAGCGGCACTAGGTATTTT
TRBV20-1	TRBD2	NA	TRBJ2-1	CSARRLAGALYNEQFF	TGCAGTGCCAGACGGCTAGCGGGGGCCCTCTACAATGAGCAGTTCTTC